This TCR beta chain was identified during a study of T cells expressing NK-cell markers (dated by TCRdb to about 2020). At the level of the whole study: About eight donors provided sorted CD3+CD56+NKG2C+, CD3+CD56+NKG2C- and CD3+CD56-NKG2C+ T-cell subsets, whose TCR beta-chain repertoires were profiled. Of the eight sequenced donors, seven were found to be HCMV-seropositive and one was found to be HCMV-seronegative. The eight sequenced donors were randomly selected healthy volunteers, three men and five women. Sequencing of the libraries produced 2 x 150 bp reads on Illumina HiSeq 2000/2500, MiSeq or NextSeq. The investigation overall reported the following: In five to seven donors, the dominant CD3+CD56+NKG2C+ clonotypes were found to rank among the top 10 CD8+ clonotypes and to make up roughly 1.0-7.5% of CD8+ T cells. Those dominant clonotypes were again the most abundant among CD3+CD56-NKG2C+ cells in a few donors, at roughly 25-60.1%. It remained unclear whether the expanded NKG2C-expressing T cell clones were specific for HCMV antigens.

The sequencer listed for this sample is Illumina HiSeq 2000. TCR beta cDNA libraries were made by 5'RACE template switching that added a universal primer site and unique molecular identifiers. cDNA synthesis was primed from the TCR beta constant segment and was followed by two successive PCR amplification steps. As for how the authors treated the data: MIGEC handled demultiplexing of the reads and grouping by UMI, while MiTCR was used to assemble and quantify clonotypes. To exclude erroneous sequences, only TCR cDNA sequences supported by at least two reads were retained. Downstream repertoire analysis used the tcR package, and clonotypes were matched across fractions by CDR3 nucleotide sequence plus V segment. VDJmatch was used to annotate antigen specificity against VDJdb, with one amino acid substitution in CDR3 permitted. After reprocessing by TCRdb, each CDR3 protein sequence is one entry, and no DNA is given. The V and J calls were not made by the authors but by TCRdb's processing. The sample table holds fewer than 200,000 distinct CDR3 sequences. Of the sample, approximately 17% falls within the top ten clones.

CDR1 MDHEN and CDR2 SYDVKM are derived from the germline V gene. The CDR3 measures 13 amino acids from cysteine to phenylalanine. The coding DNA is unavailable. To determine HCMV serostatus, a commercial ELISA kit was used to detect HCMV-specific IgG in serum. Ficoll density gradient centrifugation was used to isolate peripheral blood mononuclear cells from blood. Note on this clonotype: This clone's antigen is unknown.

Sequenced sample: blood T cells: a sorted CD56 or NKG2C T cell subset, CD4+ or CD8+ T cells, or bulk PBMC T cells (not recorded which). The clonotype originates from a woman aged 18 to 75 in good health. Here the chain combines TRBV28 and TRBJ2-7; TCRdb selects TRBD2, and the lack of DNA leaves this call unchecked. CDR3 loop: CASSSSGRYEQYF.